Below are 31 T cell receptor beta chains sequenced from a single sample in a study of T cell repertoires in cytomegalovirus infection. TCRdb analysed the reads with MiXCR anew, one entry per CDR3 protein. The repertoire holds around 750,000 distinct CDR3 sequences, with approximately 32% as singletons. Their specific antigens are unknown. Material: cultured CD8+ T cells from PBMCs, obtained from culture after CMV antigen stimulation. All receptors come from a human donor in good health (CMV status not recorded). Some clones in this sample may be carry-over from other donors' samples.

The V and J genes are TRBV6-5 and TRBJ2-7; 13 bases match TRBD2. V trimming: 0 bases; J trimming: 3 bases; junction bases outside the gene matches: 11. The CDR3 is 19 amino acids. Germline V gene lookup returns CDR1 MNHEY and CDR2 SVGAGI. The CDR3 spells CASSYSGLAGALASYEQYF. CDR3 DNA sequence: TGTGCCAGCAGTTACTCCGGACTAGCGGGGGCCCTGGCCAGCTACGAGCAGTACTTC.

Only a few counts were recorded for this clonotype. The chain uses TRBV27 and TRBJ2-3; tentative D call: TRBD2 (7 bases). The germline V and J ends were trimmed by 4 bases and 2 bases, with 16 bases remaining between them. Germline CDR1 reads MNHEY; CDR2 reads SMNVEV (reference sequence). The CDR3 totals 16 residues. The CDR3 coding sequence is TGTGCCAGCAGTTCTGATGCGGGGGCCCCCACAGATACGCAGTATTTT. Protein product: CASSSDAGAPTDTQYF.

The sample holds a few counts of this clonotype. The rearrangement uses TRBV9 and TRBJ2-3; 9 positions agree with TRBD2. Germline CDR1 SGDLS, CDR2 YYNGEE. J gave up 3 bases and V 3 bases, and 8 bases lay outside the gene matches. This CDR3 spans 16 amino acids. CDR3 in amino acids: CASSARTSVRTDTQYF. The CDR3 DNA follows: TGTGCCAGCAGCGCCCGGACTAGCGTTAGGACAGATACGCAGTATTTT.

The V gene is TRBV6-5, the J gene TRBJ2-7, with TRBD1 as a possible D gene (6 bases). V lost 3 bases, J lost 3 bases, and 18 bases lay in between. The CDR3 loop spans 16 amino acids. CDR1 and CDR2 from the germline V gene are MNHEY and SVGAGI. The CDR3 bases are TGTGCCAGCAGTTATAAGGACAGACGATTATACTACGAGCAGTACTTC. It yields the protein CASSYKDRRLYYEQYF.

There are a few counts of this clonotype. The chain combines TRBV2 with TRBJ2-3; TRBD2 is a possible D gene (6 bases). V was trimmed by 2 bases and J by 2 bases, leaving 17 bases between them. The CDR3 spans 17 residues. In germline, CDR1 is SNHLY, CDR2 FYNNEI. The CDR3 DNA sequence: TGTGCCAGCAGTGAACCGCGAGAAGCGGGCTCCACAGATACGCAGTATTTT. This translates into CASSEPREAGSTDTQYF.

This clonotype was counted only a few times. The V and J genes are TRBV4-1 and TRBJ1-4; possible D gene TRBD1, 6 bases. V was trimmed by 1 base and J by 7 bases, leaving 16 bases between them. CDR1 is MGHRA and CDR2 is YSYEKL in the germline V gene. The CDR3 runs to 16 residues. CDR3 bases: TGCGCCAGCAGCCAAGTCGACACTCGGGGGGCTGAAAAACTGTTTTTT. Translating it yields CASSQVDTRGAEKLFF.

This sequence joins TRBV2 and TRBJ1-6; D is unresolved. Deletions cut 5 bases from V and 7 bases from J, with 15 bases between. Germline V CDR1 and CDR2: SNHLY, FYNNEI. The CDR3 is made up of 15 amino acids. DNA of the CDR3: TGTGCCAGCAGTCCGCGTATGGGGAGAAATTCACCCCTCCACTTT. This codes for CASSPRMGRNSPLHF.

The rearrangement uses TRBV20-1 and TRBJ1-2; no clear D. Trimming left V 3 bases short and J 0 bases short, with 17 bases between. CDR3 length: 16 residues. The V gene's germline CDR1 is DFQATT and CDR2 SNEGSKA (reference sequence). The CDR3 region has the DNA TGCAGTGCTAGTTCCCAGCACGCGTCCCCTAACTATGGCTACACCTTC. It is translated as CSASSQHASPNYGYTF.

V and J are TRBV10-2 and TRBJ1-5; D remains ambiguous. V was shortened by 5 bases and J by 1 base, with 15 bases between the two germline ends. Germline-derived CDR1 and CDR2 are WSHSY and SAAADI. This CDR3 comprises 16 residues. This chain's CDR3 is CASSSRGLGSNQPQHF. The CDR3 nucleotides are TGCGCCAGCAGTTCTCGAGGGCTGGGAAGCAATCAGCCCCAGCATTTT.

This clonotype was recorded a few times. This chain joins TRBV19 and TRBJ1-2; tentative D call: TRBD1 (5 bases). Germline CDR1 LNHDA, CDR2 SQIVND (reference sequence). CDR3 length: 18 residues. V dropped 7 bases and J dropped 5 bases, with 29 bases sitting between them. CDR3 coding DNA: TGTGCCAGTAAAGACCGAGGTCAGGGAGAGGGTATTGGGTATGGCTACACCTTC. As protein: CASKDRGQGEGIGYGYTF.

The rearrangement uses TRBV27 and TRBJ2-7, with D possibly being TRBD1 or TRBD2 (7 bases each). V was pared by 4 bases and J by 3 bases, with 22 bases between. CDR3 length: 17 amino acids. Germline loops: CDR1 MNHEY, CDR2 SMNVEV (reference sequence). The CDR3 sequence: CASSSIGGGQRNYEQYF. CDR3 sequence (DNA): TGTGCCAGCAGTTCCATAGGGGGGGGACAGAGAAACTACGAGCAGTACTTC.

The chain links TRBV11-2 to TRBJ2-7; D is uncertain. The CDR3 has 14 residues. Germline V gene data show CDR1 as SGHAT and CDR2 as FQNNGV. Trimming removed 0 bases at V and 1 base at J, with 7 bases between. CDR3 in DNA: TGTGCCAGCAGCTTAGAGGCGGAATCCTACGAGCAGTACTTC. It encodes CASSLEAESYEQYF. The variable domain in full, completed from reference TRBV11-2 and TRBJ2-7, reads EAGVAQSPRYKIIEKRQSVAFWCNPISGHATLYWYQQILGQGPKLLIQFQNNGVVDDSQLPKDRFSAERLKGVDSTLKIQPAKLEDSAVYLCASSLEAESYEQYFGPGTRLTVT.

The V and J genes are TRBV5-6 and TRBJ2-1; 12 bases agree with TRBD2. Looked up from germline, CDR1 is SGHDT and CDR2 is YYEEEE. The CDR3 covers 17 residues. V dropped 0 bases and J dropped 7; count of bases not matched to a gene: 8. CDR3 region: CASSLAWTSGDLNEQFF. In DNA, the CDR3 is TGTGCCAGCAGCTTGGCATGGACTAGCGGGGATTTGAATGAGCAGTTCTTC.

The V and J genes are TRBV7-3 and TRBJ2-7, with 8 bases aligning to TRBD1. The V segment lost 5 bases and the J segment 0 bases; nucleotides outside the gene matches: 9. Germline V gene sequence: CDR1 SGHTA, CDR2 FQGTGA. The CDR3 contains 16 residues. The CDR3 region has the DNA TGTGCCAGCAGCCCCCATGATGGACAGGGCTCCTACGAGCAGTACTTC. Translation gives CASSPHDGQGSYEQYF.

This chain uses TRBV25-1 with TRBJ2-5; TRBD2 might be the D (6 bases). This CDR3 contains 14 residues. With 5 bases removed from V and 4 bases from J, the gap between germline ends came to 14 bases. Germline lookup yields CDR1 MGHDK and CDR2 SYGVNS. The CDR3 nucleotides are TGTGCCAGCAGTACCAGGAGGGAACGAGAGACCCAGTACTTC. Amino acids: CASSTRRERETQYF.

The rearrangement links TRBV6-6 to TRBJ2-7; D is uncertain. This CDR3 spans 14 amino acids. Per the germline V gene, CDR1 is MNHNY and CDR2 is SVGAGI (reference sequence). V was pared by 3 bases and J by 0 bases, with 9 bases between. This CDR3 reads CASSYGFRSYEQYF. In DNA form, the CDR3 reads TGTGCCAGCAGTTATGGCTTTCGCTCCTACGAGCAGTACTTC.

This clonotype was detected ten times or more. The genes are TRBV7-2 and TRBJ1-4, with TRBD1 identical over 7 bases. Germline CDR1 reads SGHTA; CDR2 reads FQGNSA. With 6 bases clipped from V and 8 bases from J, the junction kept 9 bases outside the gene matches. This CDR3 has 14 amino acids. As DNA, the CDR3 is TGTGCCAGCAGTCCCAGGGGGGCCCGAGAAAAACTGTTTTTT. Its translation is CASSPRGAREKLFF.

V and J are TRBV7-6 and TRBJ2-1; D perhaps matches TRBD1 (6 bases). V was cut by 4 bases and J by 4 bases, with 14 bases left in between. Germline V CDR1 and CDR2: SGHVS, FNYEAQ. The CDR3 runs 15 residues. As DNA, the CDR3 is TGTGCCAGCAGCTCCCGGGACAAGCCGTACAATGAGCAGTTCTTC. This gives the protein CASSSRDKPYNEQFF.

The chain recombines TRBV20-1 with TRBJ2-1; D gene ambiguous. Germline V CDR1 and CDR2: DFQATT, SNEGSKA (reference sequence). V was pared by 5 bases and J by 7 bases, with 21 bases between. The CDR3 has 15 residues. CDR3 loop: CSAVPPDRIKNEQFF. Here the CDR3 DNA reads TGCAGTGCTGTCCCCCCGGATAGGATTAAGAATGAGCAGTTCTTC.

This clonotype showed up many times. This sequence joins TRBV6-1 and TRBJ2-4; possibly TRBD2 for D (5 bases). This CDR3 comprises 16 residues. Per the germline V gene, CDR1 is MNHNS and CDR2 is SASEGT. With 5 bases removed from V and 8 bases from J, the gap between germline ends came to 22 bases. CDR3 residues: CASSPWHSGLGDIQYF. The CDR3 DNA reads as TGTGCCAGCAGTCCCTGGCACAGCGGACTGGGTGACATTCAGTACTTC.

This clonotype was seen a single time. This rearrangement joins TRBV7-6 to TRBJ1-1; 9 bases align to TRBD1. This CDR3 has 16 residues. The trim removed 5 bases at V and 3 bases at J, leaving 10 bases unmatched. Germline V lookup: CDR1 SGHVS, CDR2 FNYEAQ. The CDR3 nucleotides are TGTGCCAGCAGCACGCGGGACAGGGAGAGGGACACTGAAGCTTTCTTT. It yields the protein CASSTRDRERDTEAFF. The variable domain in full, completed from reference TRBV7-6 and TRBJ1-1, reads GAGVSQSPRYKVTKRGQDVALRCDPISGHVSLYWYRQALGQGPEFLTYFNYEAQQDKSGLPNDRFSAERPEGSISTLTIQRTEQRDSAMYRCASSTRDRERDTEAFFGQGTRLTVV.

This clonotype was detected only a few times. V is TRBV6-5 and J is TRBJ1-1; no firm D call. Germline V gene lookup returns CDR1 MNHEY and CDR2 SVGAGI. The CDR3 contains 13 residues. V was shortened by 2 bases and J by 4 bases, with 8 bases between the two germline ends. The CDR3, as DNA: TGTGCCAGCAGTTACGCGCTAGGCACTGAAGCTTTCTTT. It is translated as CASSYALGTEAFF.

This clonotype was seen a handful of times. This chain joins TRBV7-8 and TRBJ2-1; 9 bases fit TRBD1. The CDR3 is 17 residues long. V was clipped by 0 bases and J by 2 bases; unmatched bases: 5. CDR1 and CDR2 (germline): SGHVS, FQNEAQ. CDR3 in amino acids: CASSLAPGQGAYNEQFF. Here the CDR3 DNA reads TGTGCCAGCAGCTTAGCGCCGGGACAGGGAGCCTACAATGAGCAGTTCTTC.

This clonotype was observed many times. The gene calls are TRBV28 and TRBJ1-2; D is undetermined. Germline V gene data show CDR1 as MDHEN and CDR2 as SYDVKM. The ends were cut back, 2 bases at V and 6 bases at J, with 10 bases in the middle. The CDR3 spans 13 residues. The CDR3 loop is CASSLTGWNGYTF. CDR3 bases: TGTGCCAGCAGTTTAACGGGATGGAATGGCTACACCTTC.

This chain links TRBV2 with TRBJ2-2; the match to TRBD2 covers 10 bases. Germline assignment: CDR1 SNHLY and CDR2 FYNNEI. The CDR3 extends over 15 amino acids. For the CDR3, the DNA is TGTGTCATCGATCTAGCGGGGGCGAACACCGGGGAGCTGTTTTTT. Amino acid sequence: CVIDLAGANTGELFF.

The chain joins TRBV7-9 to TRBJ2-7, with 8 bases identical to TRBD1. V gave up 5 bases and J gave up 2 bases; unmatched junction bases: 5. The length of the CDR3 is 14 residues. Looked up from germline, CDR1 is SEHNR and CDR2 is FQNEAQ (reference sequence). The chain's CDR3 is CASSPTGAPYEQYF. Here the CDR3 DNA reads TGTGCCAGCAGCCCGACAGGGGCACCCTACGAGCAGTACTTC.

Turning to this clonotype: A read error may produce the germline difference seen at one junction end. The chain recombines TRBV7-9 with TRBJ2-3; TRBD2 matches at 10 bases. CDR1 SEHNR and CDR2 FQNEAQ come from the germline V gene (reference sequence). The CDR3 consists of 15 residues. In DNA, the CDR3 is TGTGTCAGCAAGCTGAGCGGGGGGGCCACAGATACGCAGTATTTT. This gives the protein CVSKLSGGATDTQYF.

The chain recombines TRBV6-6 with TRBJ1-3, with unresolved D. V lost 5 bases and J 2 bases, leaving 16 bases between the germline ends. CDR1 and CDR2 (germline): MNHNY, SVGAGI (reference sequence). The CDR3 totals 16 residues. The CDR3 DNA is TGTGCCAGCAGTCCCGGGCCACAGAGTCCTGGAAACACCATATATTTT. It translates to CASSPGPQSPGNTIYF.

This clonotype was found a few times. CDR3 sequence reads: CASSLLGQDDFVYEQYF. DNA for the CDR3: TGTGCCAGCAGCTTACTGGGACAAGACGATTTTGTGTACGAGCAGTACTTC. The chain carries TRBV7-9 and TRBJ2-7; a possible D gene is TRBD1 (6 bases). The germline V and J ends were trimmed by 2 bases and 4 bases, with 21 bases remaining between them. CDR1 and CDR2 from the germline V gene are SEHNR and FQNEAQ (reference sequence). The CDR3 covers 17 residues.

V is TRBV7-9 and J is TRBJ2-2, with D possibly being TRBD1 (6 bases). Looked up from germline, CDR1 is SEHNR and CDR2 is FQNEAQ (reference sequence). The CDR3 has 15 amino acids. V lost 7 bases, J lost 4 bases, and 16 bases lay in between. CDR3: CASTPGVSSTGELFF. CDR3 nucleotides: TGTGCCAGCACCCCAGGGGTGTCGAGCACCGGGGAGCTGTTTTTT.

The table lists this clonotype with a few counts. This chain links TRBV24-1 with TRBJ2-1; a possible D gene is TRBD2 (7 bases). Germline V gives CDR1 KGHDR, CDR2 SFDVKD. Trimming left V 4 bases short and J 8 bases short, with 20 bases between. This CDR3 has 16 amino acids. The CDR3 DNA reads as TGTGCCACCAGTGACTCCAGAGGGGGGGCGAGGGATGAGCAGTTCTTC. Encoded protein: CATSDSRGGARDEQFF.